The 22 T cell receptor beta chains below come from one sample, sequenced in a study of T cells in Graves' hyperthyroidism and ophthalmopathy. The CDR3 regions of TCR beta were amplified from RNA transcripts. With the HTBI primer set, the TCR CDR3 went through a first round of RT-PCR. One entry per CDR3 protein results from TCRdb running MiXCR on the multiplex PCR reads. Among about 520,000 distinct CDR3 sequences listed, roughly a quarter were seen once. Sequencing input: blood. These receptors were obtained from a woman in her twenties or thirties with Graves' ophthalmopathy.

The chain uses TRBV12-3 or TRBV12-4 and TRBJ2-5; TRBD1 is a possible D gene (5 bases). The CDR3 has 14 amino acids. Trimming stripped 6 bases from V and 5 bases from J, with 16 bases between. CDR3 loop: CASSALGVGETQYF. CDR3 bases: TGTGCCAGCAGCGCCCTAGGGGTGGGGGAGACCCAGTACTTC.

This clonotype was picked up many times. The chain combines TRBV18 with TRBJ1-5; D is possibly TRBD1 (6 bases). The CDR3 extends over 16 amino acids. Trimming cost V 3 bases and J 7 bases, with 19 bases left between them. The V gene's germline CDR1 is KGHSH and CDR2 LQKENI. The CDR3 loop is CASSPTAGDQYQPQHF. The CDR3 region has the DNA TGTGCCAGCTCACCCACGGCAGGGGATCAATACCAGCCCCAGCATTTT.

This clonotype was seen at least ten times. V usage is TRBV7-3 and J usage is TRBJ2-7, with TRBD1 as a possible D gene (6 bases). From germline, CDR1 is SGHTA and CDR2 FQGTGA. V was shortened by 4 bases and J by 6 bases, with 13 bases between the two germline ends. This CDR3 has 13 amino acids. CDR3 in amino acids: CASSSKGDTEQYF. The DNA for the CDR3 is TGTGCCAGCAGCTCTAAAGGGGACACCGAGCAGTACTTC.

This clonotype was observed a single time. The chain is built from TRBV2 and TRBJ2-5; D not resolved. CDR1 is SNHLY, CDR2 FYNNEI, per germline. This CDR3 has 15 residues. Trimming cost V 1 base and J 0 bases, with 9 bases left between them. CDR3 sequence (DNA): TGTGCCAGCAGTGAAGAGGCAGAGTACCAAGAGACCCAGTACTTC. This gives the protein CASSEEAEYQETQYF.

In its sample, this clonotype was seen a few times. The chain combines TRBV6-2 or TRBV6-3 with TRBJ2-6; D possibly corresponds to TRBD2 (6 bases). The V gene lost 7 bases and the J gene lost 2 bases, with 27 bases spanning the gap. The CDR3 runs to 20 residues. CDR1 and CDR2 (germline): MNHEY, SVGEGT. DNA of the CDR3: TGTGCCAGCAACAGAAATACTGGGGCCGGGGGAAAGACTGGGGCCAACGTCCTGACTTTC. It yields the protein CASNRNTGAGGKTGANVLTF.

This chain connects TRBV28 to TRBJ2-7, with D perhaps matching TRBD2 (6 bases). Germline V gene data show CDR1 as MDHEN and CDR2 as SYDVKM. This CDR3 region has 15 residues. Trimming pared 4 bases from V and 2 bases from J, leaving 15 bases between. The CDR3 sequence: CASSWVGGTTYEQYF. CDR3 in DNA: TGTGCCAGCAGTTGGGTGGGCGGGACCACCTACGAGCAGTACTTC.

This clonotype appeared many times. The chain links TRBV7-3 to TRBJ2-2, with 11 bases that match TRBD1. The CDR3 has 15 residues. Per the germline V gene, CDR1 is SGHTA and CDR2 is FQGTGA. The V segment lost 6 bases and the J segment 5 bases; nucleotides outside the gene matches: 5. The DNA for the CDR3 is TGTGCCAGCAGTCCGGGACAGGGGGTTACCGGGGAGCTGTTTTTT. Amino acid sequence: CASSPGQGVTGELFF.

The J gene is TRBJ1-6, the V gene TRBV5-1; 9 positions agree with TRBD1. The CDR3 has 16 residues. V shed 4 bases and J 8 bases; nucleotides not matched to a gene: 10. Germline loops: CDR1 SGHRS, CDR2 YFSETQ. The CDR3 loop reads CASSVGWTGEHSPLHF. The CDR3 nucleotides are TGCGCCAGCAGCGTTGGATGGACAGGGGAGCATTCACCCCTCCACTTT.

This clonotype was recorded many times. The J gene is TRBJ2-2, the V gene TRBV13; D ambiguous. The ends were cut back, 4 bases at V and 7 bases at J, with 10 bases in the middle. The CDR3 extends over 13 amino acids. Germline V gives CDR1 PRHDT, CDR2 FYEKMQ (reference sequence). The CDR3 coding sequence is TGTGCCAGCAGCTCGGTGGGAAACGGGGAGCTGTTTTTT. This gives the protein CASSSVGNGELFF.

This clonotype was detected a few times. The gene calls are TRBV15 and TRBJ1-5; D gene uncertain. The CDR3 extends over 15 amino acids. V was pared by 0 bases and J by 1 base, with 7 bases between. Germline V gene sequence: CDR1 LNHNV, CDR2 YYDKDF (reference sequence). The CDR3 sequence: CATSRDLTSNQPQHF. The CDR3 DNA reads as TGTGCCACCAGCAGAGATTTGACAAGCAATCAGCCCCAGCATTTT.

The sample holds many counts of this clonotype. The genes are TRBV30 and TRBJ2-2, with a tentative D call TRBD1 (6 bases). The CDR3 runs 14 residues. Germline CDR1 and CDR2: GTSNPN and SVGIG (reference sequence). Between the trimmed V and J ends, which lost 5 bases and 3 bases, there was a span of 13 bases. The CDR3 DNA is TGTGCCTGGTCAGGGGAAGCGGACACCGGGGAGCTGTTTTTT. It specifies CAWSGEADTGELFF.

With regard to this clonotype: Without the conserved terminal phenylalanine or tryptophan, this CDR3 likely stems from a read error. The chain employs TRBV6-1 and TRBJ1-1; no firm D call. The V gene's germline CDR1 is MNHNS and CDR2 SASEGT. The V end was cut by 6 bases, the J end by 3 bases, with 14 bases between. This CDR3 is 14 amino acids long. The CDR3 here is CASSREDLDTEAFL. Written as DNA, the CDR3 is TGTGCCAGCAGCCGAGAGGATCTGGACACTGAAGCTTTCCTT.

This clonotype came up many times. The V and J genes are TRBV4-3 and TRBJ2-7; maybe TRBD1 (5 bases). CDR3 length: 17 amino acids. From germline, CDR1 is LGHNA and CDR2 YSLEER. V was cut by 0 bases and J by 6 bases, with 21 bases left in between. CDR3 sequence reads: CASSQETVGQGRSEQYF. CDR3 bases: TGCGCCAGCAGCCAAGAAACGGTGGGGCAGGGTAGGTCCGAGCAGTACTTC.

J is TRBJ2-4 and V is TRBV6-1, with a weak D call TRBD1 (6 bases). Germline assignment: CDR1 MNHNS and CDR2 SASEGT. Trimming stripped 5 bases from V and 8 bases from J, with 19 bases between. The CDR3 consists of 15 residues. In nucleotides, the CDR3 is TGTGCCAGCAGTCGACAGGTGACCTCGAGAGACATTCAGTACTTC. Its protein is CASSRQVTSRDIQYF.

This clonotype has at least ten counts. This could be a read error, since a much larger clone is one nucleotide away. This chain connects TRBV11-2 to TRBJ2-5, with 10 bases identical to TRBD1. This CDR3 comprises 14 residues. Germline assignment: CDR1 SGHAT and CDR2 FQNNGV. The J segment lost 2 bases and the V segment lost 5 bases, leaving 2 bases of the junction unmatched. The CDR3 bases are TGTGCCAGCAGCACGGGACAGGGGCAAGAGACCCAGTACTTC. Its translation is CASSTGQGQETQYF. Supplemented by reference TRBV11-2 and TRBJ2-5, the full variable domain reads EAGVAQSPRYKIIEKRQSVAFWCNPISGHATLYWYQQILGQGPKLLIQFQNNGVVDDSQLPKDRFSAERLKGVDSTLKIQPAKLEDSAVYLCASSTGQGQETQYFGPGTRLLVL.

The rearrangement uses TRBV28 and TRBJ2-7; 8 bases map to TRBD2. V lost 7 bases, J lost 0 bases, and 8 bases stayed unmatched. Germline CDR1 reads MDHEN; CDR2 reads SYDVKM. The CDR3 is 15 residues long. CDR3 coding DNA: TGTGCCAGCATGAGTAGCGGGGCGAGCTCCTACGAGCAGTACTTC. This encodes CASMSSGASSYEQYF.

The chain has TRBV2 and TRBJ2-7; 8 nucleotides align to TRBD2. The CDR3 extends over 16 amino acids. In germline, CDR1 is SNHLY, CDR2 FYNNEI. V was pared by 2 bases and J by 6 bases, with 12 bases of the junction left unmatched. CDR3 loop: CASSEFVGGRNCEQYF. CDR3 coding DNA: TGTGCCAGCAGTGAATTCGTCGGCGGGAGGAACTGCGAGCAGTACTTC.

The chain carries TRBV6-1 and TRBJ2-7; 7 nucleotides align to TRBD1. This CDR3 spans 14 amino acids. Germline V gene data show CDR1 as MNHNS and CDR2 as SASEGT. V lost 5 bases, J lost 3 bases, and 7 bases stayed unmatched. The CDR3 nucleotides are TGTGCCAGCAGTCCAAGAGGACAGGACTACGAGCAGTACTTC. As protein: CASSPRGQDYEQYF.

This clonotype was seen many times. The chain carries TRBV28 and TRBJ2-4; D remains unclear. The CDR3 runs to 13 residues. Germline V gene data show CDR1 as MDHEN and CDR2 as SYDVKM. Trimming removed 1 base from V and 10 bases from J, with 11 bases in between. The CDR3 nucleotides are TGTGCCAGCAGTTTATTCGGAGCTAGGATTCAGTACTTC. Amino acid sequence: CASSLFGARIQYF.

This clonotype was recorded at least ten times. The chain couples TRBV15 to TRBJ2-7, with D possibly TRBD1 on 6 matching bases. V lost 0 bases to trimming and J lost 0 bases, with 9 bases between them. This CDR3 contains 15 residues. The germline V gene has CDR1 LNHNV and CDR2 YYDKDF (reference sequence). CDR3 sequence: CATSREMGHSYEQYF. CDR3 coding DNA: TGTGCCACCAGCAGAGAGATGGGACACTCCTACGAGCAGTACTTC.

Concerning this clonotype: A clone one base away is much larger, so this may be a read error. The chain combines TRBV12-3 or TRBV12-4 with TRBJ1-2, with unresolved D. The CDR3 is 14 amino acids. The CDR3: CACSPMTNNYGYTF. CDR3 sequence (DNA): TGTGCCTGCAGCCCGATGACAAATAACTATGGCTACACCTTC.

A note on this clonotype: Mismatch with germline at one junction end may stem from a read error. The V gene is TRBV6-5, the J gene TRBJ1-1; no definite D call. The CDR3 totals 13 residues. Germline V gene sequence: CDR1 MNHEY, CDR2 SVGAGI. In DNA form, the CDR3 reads TGTGCCTGCAGTTATAGCCTGAACACTGAAGCTTTCTTT. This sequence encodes CACSYSLNTEAFF.